The T cell receptor beta chain under discussion was sequenced for a study of breast tumors, draining lymph nodes, adjacent tissues. The study's findings and limits: Luminal-like breast cancer showed significantly higher tumor–nontumor repertoire similarity than basal-like.

TCRdb reprocessed the multiplex PCR reads via MiXCR and lists one record per CDR3 protein. The table shows 50,000 to 65,000 distinct CDR3 sequences, with 35% to 50% occurring only once. Per germline, CDR1 GTSNPN and CDR2 SVGIG (reference sequence). The CDR3 runs to 13 residues. The V end lost 3 bases, the J end lost 3 bases, and 9 bases lay between the germline ends. The sample holds many counts of this clonotype. The antigen is not known. This clonotype originated in a female donor with breast cancer. Some clones in this sample may be carry-over from other donors' samples. The chain links TRBV30 to TRBJ2-1; D is unresolved. Sequenced input: breast tumor tissue. In nucleotides, the CDR3 is TGTGCCTGGAGAGCCCGAGGCTACAATGAGCAGTTCTTC. Residues: CAWRARGYNEQFF.